The present T cell receptor beta chain was sequenced within a study of blood T cells in healthy people across ages. The study, taken as a whole, reports: Diversity figures based on one million T cells were deemed too low. Unsorted PBMCs prevented conclusive naive versus antigen-experienced comparison.

Next came a second PCR, run for roughly 6 to 11 cycles, which used a sample-barcoded 5' primer along with a J-beta primer mix. In TCRdb, the 5' RACE reads were re-called with MiXCR into one record per CDR3 protein. Of approximately 2,000,000 distinct CDR3 sequences in the sample, around 40% were seen once. Drawn from each donor were about 9 milliliters of peripheral blood. As for this clonotype: The antigen remains undetermined.

V shed 8 bases and J shed 6 bases, with 14 bases lying between them. The CDR3 is made up of 13 amino acids. CDR1 is MDHEN, CDR2 SYDVKM, per germline. The sequenced sample consisted of blood. V and J are TRBV28 and TRBJ1-5, with TRBD1 as a possible D gene (6 bases). The receptor was isolated from a human donor in good health. This chain's CDR3 is CASGTGYRQPQHF. In nucleotides, the CDR3 is TGTGCCAGCGGCACAGGGTACCGTCAGCCCCAGCATTTT.